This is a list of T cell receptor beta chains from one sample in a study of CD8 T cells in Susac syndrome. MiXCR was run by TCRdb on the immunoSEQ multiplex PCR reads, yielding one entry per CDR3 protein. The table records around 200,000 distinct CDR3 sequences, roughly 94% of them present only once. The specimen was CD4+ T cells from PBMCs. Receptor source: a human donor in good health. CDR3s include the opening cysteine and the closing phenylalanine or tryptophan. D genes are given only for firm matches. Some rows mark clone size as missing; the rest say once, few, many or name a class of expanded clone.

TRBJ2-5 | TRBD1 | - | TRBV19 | TGTGCCAGTAGTCAGACAGGGAGCGGAGAGACCCAGTACTTC | CASSQTGSGETQYF
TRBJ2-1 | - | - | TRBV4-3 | TGCGCCAGCAGCCAAGATCCAGGAGGGAACAATGAGCAGTTCTTC | CASSQDPGGNNEQFF
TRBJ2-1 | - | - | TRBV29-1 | TGCAGCGTGGGACTGCGTGGTTCGGCATACAATGAGCAGTTCTTC | CSVGLRGSAYNEQFF
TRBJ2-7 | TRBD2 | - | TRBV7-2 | TGTGCCAGCAGCTTAAGTTACCGGGGGGGCCCGTCCTACGAGCAGTACTTC | CASSLSYRGGPSYEQYF
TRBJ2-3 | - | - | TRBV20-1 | TGCAGTGCTAGAGGAAGAGGCAGTTCTAGCACAGATACGCAGTATTTT | CSARGRGSSSTDTQYF
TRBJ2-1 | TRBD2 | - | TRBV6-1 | TGTGCCAGCAGTGAAAGGGGAGCGGGAGGGAGGAATGAGCAGTTCTTC | CASSERGAGGRNEQFF
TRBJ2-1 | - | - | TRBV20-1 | TGCAGTGCCCTTAGCGGACCCCGAGGGGATGAGCAGTTCTTC | CSALSGPRGDEQFF
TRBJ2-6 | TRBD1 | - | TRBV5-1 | TGCGCCAGCAGCTTGGCGGGACAGGACGTCCTGACTTTC | CASSLAGQDVLTF
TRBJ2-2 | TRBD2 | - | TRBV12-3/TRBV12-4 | TGTGCCACGACTAGCGGGAGGAAGGGCACCGGGGAGCTGTTTTTT | CATTSGRKGTGELFF
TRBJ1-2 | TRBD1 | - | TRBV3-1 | TGTGCCAGCAGCCAAGATCTCTCGGGACAGGGGTATGGCTACACCTTC | CASSQDLSGQGYGYTF
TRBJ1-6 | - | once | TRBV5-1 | TGCGCCAGCAGCCCAGGGCAGAACAAGTCACCCCTCCACTTT | CASSPGQNKSPLHF
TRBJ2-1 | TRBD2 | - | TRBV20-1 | TGCAGTGCCTTAGCGGGGGGCCTCTACAATGAGCAGTTCTTC | CSALAGGLYNEQFF
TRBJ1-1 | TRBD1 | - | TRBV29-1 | TGCAGCGTTCGGACAGGGGTCACTGAAGCTTTCTTT | CSVRTGVTEAFF
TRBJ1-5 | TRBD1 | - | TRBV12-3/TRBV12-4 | TGTGCCAGCAGCCCGGTCGGGGACAGGGCCCAGCATTTT | CASSPVGDRAQHF
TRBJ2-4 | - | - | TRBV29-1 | TGCAGCGTTTATGGGGACTCAGCCAAAAACATTCAGTACTTC | CSVYGDSAKNIQYF
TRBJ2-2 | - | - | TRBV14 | TGTGCCAGCAGCCAGGGCGGGGAGCTGTTTTTT | CASSQGGELFF
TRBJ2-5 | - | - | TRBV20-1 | TGCAGTGCTGGGGGCCCCGCCGACCAAGAGACCCAGTACTTC | CSAGGPADQETQYF
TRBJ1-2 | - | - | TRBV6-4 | TGTGCCAGCAGTGACTCGACCGGGACGGATGGCTACACCTTC | CASSDSTGTDGYTF
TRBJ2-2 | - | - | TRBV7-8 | TGTGCCAGCAGCGCCCTGTGGGGGCAGGGAAGTGCCACCGGGGAGCTGTTTTTT | CASSALWGQGSATGELFF
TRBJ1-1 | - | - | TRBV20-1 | TGCAGGTTCGGAGGGAACACTGAAGCTTTCTTT | CRFGGNTEAFF
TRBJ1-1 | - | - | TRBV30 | TGTGCCTTAAGAGACGGGATGAACACTGAAGCTTTCTTT | CALRDGMNTEAFF
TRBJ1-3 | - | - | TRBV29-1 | TGCAGCGCTAGGACATATGACACCATATATTTT | CSARTYDTIYF
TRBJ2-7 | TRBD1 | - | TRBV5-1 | TGCGCCAGCAGCTTGGTCAGGGGGCGGCGGTACGAGCAGTACTTC | CASSLVRGRRYEQYF
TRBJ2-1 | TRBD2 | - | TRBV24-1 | TGTGCCACCAGTGGTTGGGCGGGAGAGTACAATGAGCAGTTCTTC | CATSGWAGEYNEQFF
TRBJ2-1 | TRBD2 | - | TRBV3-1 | TGTGCCAGCAGCGGACTTAGGCGGGGGGTTTACAATGAGCAGTTCTTC | CASSGLRRGVYNEQFF
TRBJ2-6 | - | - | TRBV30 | TGTGCCTACTCCTTCTCTGGGGCCAACGTCCTGACTTTC | CAYSFSGANVLTF
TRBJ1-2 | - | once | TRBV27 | TGTGCCAGCAGTTTAGATAGCAGGGTATTGGGTGGCTACACCTTC | CASSLDSRVLGGYTF
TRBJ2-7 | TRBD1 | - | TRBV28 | TGTGCCAGCAGTTTAATCCCCTCAGGGGGCGAGCAGTACTTC | CASSLIPSGGEQYF
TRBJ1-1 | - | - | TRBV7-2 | TGTGCCAGCAGCTCGCAGGGGACCCCCACTGAAGCTTTCTTT | CASSSQGTPTEAFF
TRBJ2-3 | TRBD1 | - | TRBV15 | TGTGCCACCAGCAGGTATCAGGGGACAGCCCCTAGCACAGATACGCAGTATTTT | CATSRYQGTAPSTDTQYF
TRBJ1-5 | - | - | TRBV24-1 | TGTGCCACCAGGGGAGATAGCAATCAGCCCCAGCATTTT | CATRGDSNQPQHF
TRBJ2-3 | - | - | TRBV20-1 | TGCAGTGCCCCGGACCTCGGCACAGATACGCAGTATTTT | CSAPDLGTDTQYF
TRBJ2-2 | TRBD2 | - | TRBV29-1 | TGCAGCGTTGAGGCCCCGGGGGGAGTTAGGACCGGGGAGCTGTTTTTT | CSVEAPGGVRTGELFF
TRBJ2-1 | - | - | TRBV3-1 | TGTGCCAGCAGCCAAATTGGGGACTCGGTTCATGAGCAGTTCTTC | CASSQIGDSVHEQFF
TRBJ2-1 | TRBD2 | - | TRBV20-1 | TGCAGTGCTGGGGTCACTAGCGGGCGACTCTCCTACAATGAGCAGTTCTTC | CSAGVTSGRLSYNEQFF
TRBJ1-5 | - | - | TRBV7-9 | TGTGCCAGCAGCCCCGGGGGTAGCAATCAGCCCCAGCATTTT | CASSPGGSNQPQHF
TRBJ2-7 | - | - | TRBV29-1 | TGCAGCGTTAGGGGTTGGGACACCGGATCCGTTTACGAGCAGTACTTC | CSVRGWDTGSVYEQYF
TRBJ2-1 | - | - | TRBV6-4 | TGTGCCAGCAGTGCGGTAAGCTCCTACAATGAGCAGTTCTTC | CASSAVSSYNEQFF
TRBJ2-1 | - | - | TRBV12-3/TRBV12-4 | TGTGCCAGCAGTTTAATGAACAATGAGCAGTTCTTC | CASSLMNNEQFF
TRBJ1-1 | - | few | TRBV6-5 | TGTGCCAGCAGTTACCAACATGGGAACACTGAAGCTTTCTTT | CASSYQHGNTEAFF
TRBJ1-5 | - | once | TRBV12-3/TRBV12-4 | TGTGCCAGCAGTATGACAGGTACTCAGCCCCAGCATTTT | CASSMTGTQPQHF
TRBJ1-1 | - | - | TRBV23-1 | TGCGCCAGACAGGAATTATCGAACACTGAAGCTTTCTTT | CARQELSNTEAFF
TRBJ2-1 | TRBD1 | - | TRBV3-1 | TGTGCCAGCAGCCAGTGGGACAGCGCCGATATCTTC | CASSQWDSADIF
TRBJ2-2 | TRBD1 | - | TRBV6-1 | TGTGCCAGCAGGCCGGGACAGGGACCGAACACCGGGGAGCTGTTTTTT | CASRPGQGPNTGELFF
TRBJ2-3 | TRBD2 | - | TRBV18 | TGTGCCAGCTCACCACCGGAGCGGGGGGTCACAGATACGCAGTATTTT | CASSPPERGVTDTQYF
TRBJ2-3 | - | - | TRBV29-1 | TGCAGCGTTGTAGTTTCTGGTGCAGATACGCAGTATTTT | CSVVVSGADTQYF